Listed below are T cell receptor beta chains from one sample, sequenced in a study of molecular identifiers for immune sequencing clone quantification. TCRdb re-called the PCR reads with MiXCR, one entry per CDR3 protein. The table includes hundreds of thousands of distinct CDR3 sequences, roughly 25% detected once. Sequencing was carried out using naive CD8+ T cells from blood, with Jurkat cell RNA spiked in. The receptor source for this set is a human donor in good health. Some libraries in this study had Jurkat cell RNA spiked in. Each CDR3 is given with its conserved first and last residue.

v_call,cdr3_length,cdr3_aa
TRBV24-1,12,CATSEDGGEQYF
TRBV6-2/TRBV6-3,15,CASSYSWDSSYEQYF
TRBV18,16,CASSPSTGLNTGELFF
TRBV10-2,15,CASSESGPARDTQYF
TRBV29-1,10,CSVPGPEAFF
TRBV19,16,CASRIVGGSFNQPQHF
TRBV4-3,14,CASSTGQGTYEQCF
TRBV4-1,14,CASSQEPQGTEAFF
TRBV24-1,12,CATIANTGELFF
TRBV7-2,16,CASSLVSDGARRGYTF
TRBV30,12,CAWMGEGDIQYF
TRBV6-2/TRBV6-3,16,CASSYSSYTPGTEAFF
TRBV20-1,11,CSARATGEAFF
TRBV4-3,16,CASSQDHPGSSYEQYF
TRBV6-2/TRBV6-3,15,CATRSLLAGTDTQYF
TRBV15,15,CATSSLPVDSETQYF
TRBV19,14,CASSVFGAQETQYF
TRBV6-1,15,CASSDEGEFNQPQHF
TRBV6-6,14,CASSPGTGSETQYF
TRBV30,15,CDWSALGAGGSEQFF
TRBV19,14,CASAGHGGSYGYTF
TRBV7-9,13,CASSSSGVNEQFF
TRBV29-1,21,CSVEDPIDGTGLKTSQETQYF
TRBV30,14,CAWGRVGDSDTQYF
TRBV20-1,15,CSARDYRAMNTEAFF
TRBV7-9,15,CASSQGQSSNEKLFF
TRBV29-1,17,CSVDFVGLAGVKDTQYF
TRBV3-1,17,CASSPHQDTGSTDTQYF
TRBV7-2,13,CASSRGAGGEQYF
TRBV9,17,CASSPGLAGAITDTQYF
TRBV7-9,15,CASSSSGDRDQPQHF
TRBV20-1,13,CSATGPGVYEQYF
TRBV7-9,11,CASSPYVEQFF